The next 28 T cell receptor beta chains were all read from a single sample in a study of blood T cell repertoires in COVID-19. The repertoire was sequenced with immunoSEQ multiplex PCR; TCRdb's copy has only in-frame clones and lacks some. The table includes hundreds of thousands of clones, about 80% detected once. Specimen: peripheral blood. These receptors originate from a woman of 80 years or more with acute or convalescent COVID-19.

V usage is TRBV12-3 or TRBV12-4 and J usage is TRBJ1-1; no clear D. The ends were cut back, 11 bases at V and 3 bases at J, with 16 bases in the middle. This CDR3 contains 13 residues. CDR3 region: CAGKTGEDTEAFF. The CDR3 bases are TGTGCCGGAAAGACCGGGGAAGACACTGAAGCTTTCTTT.

This clone came up a few times. At the DNA level, this CDR3 is encoded by other sequences in the same sample as well. V is TRBV3-1 (or the pseudogene TRBV3-2) and J is TRBJ1-5; no clear D gene. Germline CDR1 is LGHDT and CDR2 is YNNKEL (reference sequence). This CDR3 has 15 residues. The V gene lost 0 bases and the J gene lost 1 base, with 7 bases spanning the gap. This CDR3 reads CASSQDGSSNQPQHF. Written as DNA, the CDR3 is TGTGCCAGCAGCCAAGACGGTTCGAGCAATCAGCCCCAGCATTTT.

A note on this clone: The germline gene is not matched at one end of the junction; a read error may be the cause. This chain connects TRBV11-2 to TRBJ2-5; 8 bases are shared with TRBD2. Germline V CDR1 and CDR2: SGHAT, FQNNGV. This CDR3 has 13 residues. The CDR3 protein is CASNAGGQGTQYF. CDR3 nucleotide sequence: TGTGCCAGCAACGCGGGGGGACAAGGGACCCAGTACTTC.

The rearrangement joins TRBV15 to TRBJ2-5; possibly TRBD2 for D (6 bases). The CDR3 contains 18 residues. V dropped 0 bases and J dropped 4 bases, with 21 bases sitting between them. CDR1 is LNHNV, CDR2 YYDKDF, per germline (reference sequence). The CDR3 protein is CATSRDQGGDATGETQYF. CDR3 coding DNA: TGTGCCACCAGCAGAGATCAGGGAGGCGACGCGACGGGAGAGACCCAGTACTTC.

V usage is TRBV28 and J usage is TRBJ1-1; perhaps TRBD1 as D (6 bases). Deletions cut 6 bases from V and 1 base from J, with 12 bases between. The length of the CDR3 is 14 residues. Looked up from germline, CDR1 is MDHEN and CDR2 is SYDVKM. The CDR3 nucleotides are TGTGCCAGCAGCACGGGACAAAAGAACACTGAAGCTTTCTTT. It codes for CASSTGQKNTEAFF.

The chain combines TRBV5-4 with TRBJ1-2; TRBD1 matches at 7 bases. The CDR3 loop spans 17 amino acids. In germline, CDR1 is SGHNT, CDR2 YYREEE (reference sequence). Trimming cost V 4 bases and J 0 bases; bases outside gene matches: 12. CDR3 in DNA: TGTGCCAGCAGCCCTGGCGGCCGGGACAGAACTAACTATGGCTACACCTTC. Amino acids: CASSPGGRDRTNYGYTF.

The chain has TRBV3-1 (or the pseudogene TRBV3-2) and TRBJ2-1, with D maybe TRBD1 (6 bases). Germline-derived CDR1 and CDR2 are LGHDT and YNNKEL (reference sequence). Trimming removed 4 bases from V and 6 bases from J, with 19 bases in between. The CDR3 has 16 residues. The DNA for the CDR3 is TGTGCCAGCAGCCCCGGCGGCAGGGGCGTCCGCAATGAGCAGTTCTTC. Protein sequence: CASSPGGRGVRNEQFF.

The chain links TRBV5-4 to TRBJ1-2; no reliable D call. The length of the CDR3 is 14 residues. Germline CDR1 is SGHNT and CDR2 is YYREEE (reference sequence). V gave up 0 bases and J gave up 2 bases, with 8 bases separating them. The CDR3 coding sequence is TGTGCCAGCAGCTTGGGGTCCAGGAACTATGGCTACACCTTC. It encodes CASSLGSRNYGYTF.

V and J are TRBV6-6 and TRBJ2-7; 11 bases match TRBD1. V lost 5 bases to trimming and J lost 4 bases; unmatched junction nucleotides: 4. Germline V gives CDR1 MNHNY, CDR2 SVGAGI (reference sequence). The CDR3 covers 14 residues. CDR3 region: CASSMGQGVYEQYF. CDR3 in DNA: TGTGCCAGCAGTATGGGACAGGGGGTATACGAGCAGTACTTC.

This clone turned up a few times. The rearrangement uses TRBV12-3 or TRBV12-4 and TRBJ1-2; 9 bases agree with TRBD1. This CDR3 region has 12 residues. Trimming removed 6 bases from V and 6 bases from J; junction bases left unmatched: 2. CDR3 amino acids: CASSWTGDGYTF. DNA of the CDR3: TGTGCCAGCAGCTGGACAGGGGATGGCTACACCTTC.

There are a few counts of this clone. This specimen includes other DNA sequences encoding the same CDR3. The chain combines TRBV12-3 or TRBV12-4 with TRBJ1-1; no clear D gene. The CDR3 has 13 residues. The germline V and J ends were trimmed by 5 bases and 1 base, with 8 bases remaining between them. DNA for the CDR3: TGTGCCAGCAGTCTTGCCAGGAACACTGAAGCTTTCTTT. Its protein is CASSLARNTEAFF.

This chain connects TRBV18 to TRBJ2-3, with a weak D call TRBD2 (5 bases). The germline gives CDR1 KGHSH, CDR2 LQKENI. The V end lost 1 base, the J end lost 5 bases, and 7 bases lay between the germline ends. This CDR3 is 13 amino acids long. The CDR3: CASSPLGGDTQYF. The CDR3 region has the DNA TGTGCCAGCTCACCACTAGGAGGAGATACGCAGTATTTT.

The V call is TRBV4-1, the J call TRBJ1-3, with a weak D call TRBD1 (5 bases). V was cut by 4 bases and J by 0 bases, with 13 bases left in between. The CDR3 sequence is 16 residues long. Germline-derived CDR1 and CDR2 are MGHRA and YSYEKL. The CDR3, as DNA: TGCGCCAGCAGCCTTGGGGAGGGGAACTCTGGAAACACCATATATTTT. Its protein product is CASSLGEGNSGNTIYF.

This chain connects TRBV6-1 to TRBJ2-1, with TRBD2 matching 12 bases. With V trimmed by 2 bases and J by 0 bases, 5 bases remained unmatched. The CDR3 runs to 18 residues. Germline loops: CDR1 MNHNS, CDR2 SASEGT. The CDR3 sequence is CASSELAGGPGSYNEQFF. The CDR3 DNA reads TGTGCCAGCAGTGAACTAGCGGGGGGGCCAGGCTCCTACAATGAGCAGTTCTTC.

The V call is TRBV18, the J call TRBJ1-2, with D possibly TRBD1 on 5 matching bases. The germline V gene has CDR1 KGHSH and CDR2 LQKENI. The CDR3 totals 14 residues. The V end lost 1 base, the J end lost 4 bases, and 10 bases lay between the germline ends. The CDR3 DNA follows: TGTGCCAGCTCACCACAGGAGGGGAGCTATGGCTACACCTTC. Protein: CASSPQEGSYGYTF. The full variable domain, completed using reference TRBV18 and TRBJ1-2, is NAGVMQNPRHLVRRRGQEARLRCSPMKGHSHVYWYRQLPEEGLKFMVYLQKENIIDESGMPKERFSAEFPKEGPSILRIQQVVRGDSAAYFCASSPQEGSYGYTFGSGTRLTVV.

The CDR3: CAIQQGDNYGYTF. The CDR3 nucleotides are TGTGCCATCCAACAGGGAGATAACTATGGCTACACCTTC. The chain is built from TRBV6-5 and TRBJ1-2; a weak D match, TRBD1 (6 bases). V was shortened by 10 bases and J by 1 base, with 13 bases between the two germline ends. CDR1 and CDR2 (germline): MNHEY, SVGAGI. This CDR3 comprises 13 residues.

A few counts support this clone. The rearrangement links TRBV30 to TRBJ1-5; 10 bases agree with TRBD1. J lost 4 bases, V lost 5 bases, and 5 bases had no gene match. The CDR3 extends over 14 amino acids. Germline CDR1 GTSNPN, CDR2 SVGIG (reference sequence). Here the CDR3 DNA reads TGTGCCTGGGCGACGGGACAGGGGAATCAGCCCCAGCATTTT. It yields the protein CAWATGQGNQPQHF.

The chain is built from TRBV2 and TRBJ1-2; TRBD1 might be the D (6 bases). This CDR3 region has 13 residues. V gave up 6 bases and J gave up 5 bases, with 13 bases separating them. From germline, CDR1 is SNHLY and CDR2 FYNNEI. For the CDR3, the DNA is TGTGCCAGCAGGGCCAGGGGTTTATATGGCTACACCTTC. Protein sequence: CASRARGLYGYTF.

The chain uses TRBV12-3 or TRBV12-4 and TRBJ1-2, with TRBD1 as a possible D gene (6 bases). This CDR3 is 11 amino acids long. Trimming left V 5 bases short and J 12 bases short, with 13 bases between. CDR3 in amino acids: CASSRKDSNTF. CDR3 bases: TGTGCCAGCAGTCGAAAGGACAGTAACACCTTC.

V usage is TRBV5-1 and J usage is TRBJ2-5; 12 bases fit TRBD1. Looked up from germline, CDR1 is SGHRS and CDR2 is YFSETQ. CDR3 length: 17 amino acids. Trimming at V came to 4 bases and at J to 0 bases, leaving 7 bases not matched to a gene. The CDR3 reads CASSPGQGASYQETQYF. For the CDR3, the DNA is TGCGCCAGCAGCCCGGGACAGGGGGCATCGTACCAAGAGACCCAGTACTTC.

The V gene is TRBV10-3, the J gene TRBJ1-5; 7 bases map to TRBD1. The V gene end was trimmed by 0 bases and the J gene end by 1 base; junction bases not matched to a gene: 0. This CDR3 region has 15 residues. CDR1 ENHRY and CDR2 SYGVKD come from the germline V gene. Here the CDR3 DNA reads TGTGCCATCAGTGAGTCGGACAGGAGCAATCAGCCCCAGCATTTT. Amino acids: CAISESDRSNQPQHF.

The chain joins TRBV6-1 to TRBJ1-1; 9 positions agree with TRBD1. Germline V CDR1 and CDR2: MNHNS, SASEGT. The ends lost 2 bases at V and 0 bases at J; junction bases unmatched: 7. The CDR3 loop spans 17 amino acids. The CDR3: CASSEPTGGHVNTEAFF. CDR3 in DNA: TGTGCCAGCAGTGAACCCACAGGGGGCCACGTGAACACTGAAGCTTTCTTT.

This clone showed up just once. The gene calls are TRBV9 and TRBJ2-1, with TRBD2 matching 15 bases. This CDR3 is built from 20 residues. CDR1 is SGDLS and CDR2 is YYNGEE in the germline V gene. The V gene end was trimmed by 3 bases and the J gene end by 0 bases; junction bases not matched to a gene: 10. CDR3 DNA: TGTGCCAGCAGCGCGCCTCCGGGACTAGCGGGGGGCTTCTCCTACAATGAGCAGTTCTTC. Translation: CASSAPPGLAGGFSYNEQFF.

CDR3: CASSLWGGGVRQETQYF. DNA for the CDR3: TGTGCCAGCAGTTTATGGGGCGGGGGCGTTAGGCAAGAGACCCAGTACTTC. V gene TRBV28 combines with J gene TRBJ2-5; maybe TRBD2 (7 bases). Germline values: CDR1 MDHEN, CDR2 SYDVKM. Deletions cut 0 bases from V and 2 bases from J, with 16 bases between. This CDR3 spans 17 amino acids.

The V gene is TRBV6-5, the J gene TRBJ1-1, with 10 bases fitting TRBD1. The CDR3 is 15 residues long. Per the germline V gene, CDR1 is MNHEY and CDR2 is SVGAGI. After removal of 6 bases from V and 1 base from J, the junction contained 5 bases not matched to a gene. CDR3 sequence reads: CASSSGTGANTEAFF. In DNA, the CDR3 is TGTGCCAGCAGCTCCGGGACAGGGGCGAACACTGAAGCTTTCTTT.

The gene calls are TRBV19 and TRBJ1-2; D remains unclear. Germline V CDR1 and CDR2: LNHDA, SQIVND (reference sequence). CDR3 length equals 12 residues. V lost 6 bases to trimming and J lost 4 bases, with 9 bases between them. The CDR3 protein is CASREDLYGYTF. The CDR3 DNA reads as TGTGCCAGTAGGGAGGATCTCTATGGCTACACCTTC.

V usage is TRBV2 and J usage is TRBJ1-1; 10 bases line up with TRBD1. Germline V gene lookup returns CDR1 SNHLY and CDR2 FYNNEI. The V gene end was trimmed by 8 bases and the J gene end by 13 bases; junction bases not matched to a gene: 13. The CDR3 loop spans 13 amino acids. CDR3 amino acids: CASLIDRGRPGFF. Written as DNA, the CDR3 is TGTGCCAGCCTAATCGACAGGGGGCGTCCGGGTTTCTTT.

The chain is built from TRBV19 and TRBJ2-1; D might be TRBD1 (6 bases). This CDR3 has 15 amino acids. V was trimmed by 5 bases and J by 4 bases, leaving 15 bases between them. CDR1 and CDR2 from the germline V gene are LNHDA and SQIVND (reference sequence). Here the CDR3 reads CASSSGTRIYNEQFF. In DNA, the CDR3 is TGTGCCAGTAGTTCCGGGACAAGGATTTACAATGAGCAGTTCTTC.